The T cell receptor beta chain described here comes from a study of blood T cell repertoires in COVID-19. Study information: The United States, Italy and Spain supplied acute and convalescent COVID-19 samples. From T cells, B-cell-depleted T cells, or PBMCs came the material, which was cDNA or gDNA.

Methods used by the authors: It was from reference gene primer amplification that nucleated cell counts were estimated. The table came from immunoSEQ multiplex PCR; TCRdb's copy has only in-frame clones and leaves some out. That table gives V, J and clone size, and the DNA gave D and trimming. The sample lists roughly 290,000 clones; 80% to 95% were seen once. This CDR3 is built from 15 residues. Trimming removed 2 bases from V and 1 base from J, with 9 bases in between. Germline CDR1 is SGHTA and CDR2 is FQGNSA. Seattle cases were enrolled at active infection and followed longitudinally. Sequencing used peripheral blood. The clonotype comes from a young woman with COVID-19, enrolled during active disease. This chain links TRBV7-2 with TRBJ1-5; the D is unclear. CDR3 in amino acids: CASSLWAESNQPQHF. In DNA, the CDR3 is TGTGCCAGCAGCTTATGGGCAGAGAGCAATCAGCCCCAGCATTTT. Using reference TRBV7-2 and TRBJ1-5 for the parts outside the CDR3, the full variable domain is GAGVSQSPSNKVTEKGKDVELRCDPISGHTALYWYRQSLGQGLEFLIYFQGNSAPDKSGLPSDRFSAERTGGSVSTLTIQRTQQEDSAVYLCASSLWAESNQPQHFGDGTRLSIL.